This T cell receptor beta chain stems from a study of OX40 agonist ivuxolimab in advanced cancers. Germline V gives CDR1 MNHEY, CDR2 SVGAGI. The CDR3 sequence is 14 residues long. V lost 6 bases to trimming and J lost 11 bases, with 20 bases between them. Clones were read by immunoSEQ multiplex PCR, and TCRdb kept only the in-frame ones, dropping some. Among about 93,000 clones listed, about 92% were seen once. Samples of blood were obtained at baseline, on cycle 4 day 1, and on cycle 7 day 1. The specimen was CD4+ or CD8+ T cells sorted from blood, collected in a trial of the OX40 agonist ivuxolimab. This sequence was found in an adult with an advanced solid tumor such as melanoma, head and neck, liver or kidney cancer. This sequence joins TRBV6-5 and TRBJ1-3; tentatively, D is TRBD1 (5 bases). The CDR3 protein is CASRNSGTVSPIYF. The CDR3 nucleotides read TGTGCCAGCAGGAACTCCGGGACCGTTTCCCCCATATATTTT.